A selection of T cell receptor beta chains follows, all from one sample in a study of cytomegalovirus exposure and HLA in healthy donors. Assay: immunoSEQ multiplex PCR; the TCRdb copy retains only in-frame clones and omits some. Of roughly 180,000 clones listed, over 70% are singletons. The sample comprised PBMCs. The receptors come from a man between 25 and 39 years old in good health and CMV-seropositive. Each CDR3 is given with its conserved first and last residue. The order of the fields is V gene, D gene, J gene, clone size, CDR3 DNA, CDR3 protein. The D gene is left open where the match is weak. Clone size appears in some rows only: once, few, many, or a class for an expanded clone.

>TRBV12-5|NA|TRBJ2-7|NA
TGTGCTAGTGGCCCGATCCAGGGTATCTTGGACTTC
CASGPIQGILDF
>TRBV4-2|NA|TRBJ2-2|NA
TGTGCCAGCAGCCAAAGTCAGGTCGATAAGACCGGGGAGCTGTTTTTT
CASSQSQVDKTGELFF
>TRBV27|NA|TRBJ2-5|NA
TGTGCCAGCAGTTTGGGGGCGGCGGAGACCCAGTACTTC
CASSLGAAETQYF
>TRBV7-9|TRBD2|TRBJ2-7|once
TGTGCCAGCAGCTTAGAGTCGCGGGGCCGGGGGGTGGCCTACGAGCAGTACTTC
CASSLESRGRGVAYEQYF
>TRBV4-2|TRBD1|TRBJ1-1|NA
TGTGCCAGCAGCCTGCGACAGGGGAACACTGAAGCTTTCTTT
CASSLRQGNTEAFF
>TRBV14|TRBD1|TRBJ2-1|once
TGTGCCAGCAGCCCCGGGACAGCGTGGGGGGAGCAGTTCTTC
CASSPGTAWGEQFF
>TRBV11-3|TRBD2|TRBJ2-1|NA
TGTGCCAGCAGCCGAGGACTAGCGGGGTATGAGCAGTTCTTC
CASSRGLAGYEQFF
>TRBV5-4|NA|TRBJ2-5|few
TGTGCCAGCACCGACAGGTCCTACCGAGAGACCCAGTACTTC
CASTDRSYRETQYF
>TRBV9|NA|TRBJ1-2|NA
TGTGCCAGCAGCGTACAGCCGGGAGGTACTAACTATGGCTACACCTTC
CASSVQPGGTNYGYTF
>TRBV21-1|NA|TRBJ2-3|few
TGTGCCAGCAGCACCATGACAGGGGGCGGCACAGATACGCAGTATTTT
CASSTMTGGGTDTQYF
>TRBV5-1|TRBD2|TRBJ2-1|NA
TGCGCCAGCAGGATGAGCGGGAGAGCGATCAATGAGCAGTTCTTC
CASRMSGRAINEQFF
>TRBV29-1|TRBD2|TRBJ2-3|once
TGCAGCGTGACGACTAGCGGGAGTGCGACAGATACGCAGTATTTT
CSVTTSGSATDTQYF
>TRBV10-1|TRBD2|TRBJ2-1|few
TGCGCCAGCAGTCGCCGGACTAGCGGGAGGGTCGATGAGCAGTTCTTC
CASSRRTSGRVDEQFF
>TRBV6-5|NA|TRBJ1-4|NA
TGTGCCAGCAGTTACTCGCCCGAGGGCACTAATGAAAAACTGTTTTTT
CASSYSPEGTNEKLFF
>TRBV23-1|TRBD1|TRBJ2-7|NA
TGCGCCAGCAGTCAATCGTCTCTGACAGGGGAATACGAGCAGTACTTC
CASSQSSLTGEYEQYF
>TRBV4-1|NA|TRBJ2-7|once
TGCGCCAGCAGCCAAGGGGGAGTAAGTTCCTACGAGCAGTACTTC
CASSQGGVSSYEQYF
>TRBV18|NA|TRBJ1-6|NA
TGTGCCAGCTCACCAAACCGGGGGAATTCACCCCTCCACTTT
CASSPNRGNSPLHF
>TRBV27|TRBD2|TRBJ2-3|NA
TGTGCCAGCAGTTTAAGGTTGCGGGGGAGCACAGATACGCAGTATTTT
CASSLRLRGSTDTQYF
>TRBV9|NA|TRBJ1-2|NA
TGTGCCAGCAGCGCCGTCAACCGATTCGGGGGGCTGGATGGCTACACCTTC
CASSAVNRFGGLDGYTF
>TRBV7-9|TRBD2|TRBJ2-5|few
TGTGCCAGCAGCTTAACGGGGGGGGACCAAGAGACCCAGTACTTC
CASSLTGGDQETQYF
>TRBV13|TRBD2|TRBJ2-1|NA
TGTGCCAGCAGCTTATTAGCGGGCAACAATGAGCAGTTCTTC
CASSLLAGNNEQFF
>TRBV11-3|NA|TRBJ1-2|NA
TGTGCCAGCAGCTCGGGACTTCTCTATGGCTACACCTTC
CASSSGLLYGYTF
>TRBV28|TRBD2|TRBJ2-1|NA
TGTGCCAGCAGTCCCCCCGGGACTAGCGGAATCAATGAGCAGTTCTTC
CASSPPGTSGINEQFF
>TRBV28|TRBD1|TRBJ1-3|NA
TGTGCCAGCAGTCCGGACAGGGGGTTCTCTGGAAACACCATATATTTT
CASSPDRGFSGNTIYF
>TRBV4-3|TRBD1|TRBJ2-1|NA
TGCGCCAGCAGCCCCGCGCCGACAGGGGGCGTAGGGCAGTTCTTC
CASSPAPTGGVGQFF
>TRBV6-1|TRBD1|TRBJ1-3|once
TGTGCCAGCAGTAAACAGGGGAACACCATATATTTT
CASSKQGNTIYF
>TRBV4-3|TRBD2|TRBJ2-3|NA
TGCGCCAGCAGAACCCTAGCGGCTAGCACAGATACGCAGTATTTT
CASRTLAASTDTQYF
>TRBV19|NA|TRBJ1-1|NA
TGTGCCAGTATAGGGGGTTGGGCTGAAGCTTTCTTT
CASIGGWAEAFF
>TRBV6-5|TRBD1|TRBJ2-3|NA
TGTGCCAGCAGTTACACAACAGGGGTCACAGATACGCAGTATTTT
CASSYTTGVTDTQYF